The 10 T cell receptor beta chains listed next were all sequenced from one sample in a study. Only in-frame clones appear in the TCRdb table, and some are missing; sequencing was by immunoSEQ multiplex PCR. Among some 70,000 clones listed, 93% were seen once. The sample consisted of PBMCs. These receptors were obtained from a man between 35 and 55 years old with rheumatoid arthritis.

This chain joins TRBV11-2 and TRBJ2-1; TRBD2 is a possible D gene (5 bases). The germline CDR1 and CDR2 sequences are SGHAT and FQNNGV. Trimming pared 2 bases from V and 1 base from J, leaving 15 bases between. The CDR3 extends over 17 amino acids. The CDR3 spells CASSLSYAAGSYNEQFF. CDR3 bases: TGTGCCAGCAGCTTATCGTACGCGGCGGGTTCCTACAATGAGCAGTTCTTC.

This clone has just a few counts. The chain is built from TRBV6-5 and TRBJ1-1; D is perhaps TRBD1 (5 bases). Germline V gene lookup returns CDR1 MNHEY and CDR2 SVGAGI. Trimming cost V 0 bases and J 1 base, with 6 bases left between them. CDR3 size: 14 residues. The CDR3 is CASSYSGENTEAFF. The DNA for the CDR3 is TGTGCCAGCAGTTACTCGGGGGAGAACACTGAAGCTTTCTTT.

The rearrangement uses TRBV9 and TRBJ2-3; D unresolved. The V end was cut by 0 bases, the J end by 2 bases, with 10 bases between. Germline V CDR1 and CDR2: SGDLS, YYNGEE. This CDR3 spans 15 amino acids. The CDR3 is CASSVGISHTDTQYF. DNA for the CDR3: TGTGCCAGCAGCGTAGGGATCAGCCACACAGATACGCAGTATTTT.

The chain is built from TRBV5-1 and TRBJ2-1, with 10 positions matching TRBD2. The CDR3 has 14 residues. V dropped 7 bases and J dropped 7; count of bases not matched to a gene: 8. Germline V gene sequence: CDR1 SGHRS, CDR2 YFSETQ. CDR3 sequence reads: CASLSGGVENEQFF. The CDR3 nucleotides are TGCGCCAGCCTAAGCGGGGGGGTGGAAAATGAGCAGTTCTTC.

The chain joins TRBV5-1 to TRBJ1-5; D gene unclear. V was shortened by 0 bases and J by 6 bases, with 13 bases between the two germline ends. Germline-derived CDR1 and CDR2 are SGHRS and YFSETQ. The CDR3 has 15 amino acids. The CDR3 sequence is CASSLVGGKGQPQHF. CDR3 in DNA: TGCGCCAGCAGCTTGGTGGGTGGGAAAGGTCAGCCCCAGCATTTT.

This clone was recorded a few times. The chain combines TRBV7-9 with TRBJ1-5; TRBD1 matches at 11 bases. Losses at the gene ends were 4 bases for V and 5 bases for J; bases not matched to a gene: 1. Germline V gene lookup returns CDR1 SEHNR and CDR2 FQNEAQ (reference sequence). The CDR3 is made up of 14 amino acids. CDR3 sequence reads: CASSSDRGHQPQHF. DNA of the CDR3: TGTGCCAGCAGCTCGGACAGGGGGCATCAGCCCCAGCATTTT. The whole variable domain, remainder taken from reference TRBV7-9 and TRBJ1-5, is DTGVSQNPRHKITKRGQNVTFRCDPISEHNRLYWYRQTLGQGPEFLTYFQNEAQLEKSRLLSDRFSAERPKGSFSTLEIQRTEQGDSAMYLCASSSDRGHQPQHFGDGTRLSIL.

The chain links TRBV9 to TRBJ2-3; possible D gene TRBD1, 5 bases. There are 16 residues in the CDR3. Trimming took off 3 bases at V and 5 bases at J, with 19 bases between the two ends. Germline lookup yields CDR1 SGDLS and CDR2 YYNGEE. CDR3 region: CASSEMVGALRDTQYF. As DNA, the CDR3 is TGTGCCAGCAGCGAAATGGTTGGGGCCCTACGAGATACGCAGTATTTT.

The chain couples TRBV7-2 to TRBJ2-1; 7 nucleotides line up with TRBD1. The CDR3 covers 15 residues. Germline CDR1 and CDR2: SGHTA and FQGNSA. The J segment lost 4 bases and the V segment lost 5 bases, leaving 8 bases of the junction unmatched. The CDR3 is CASSAEGAQYNEQFF. The CDR3 bases are TGTGCCAGCAGCGCAGAGGGGGCGCAGTACAATGAGCAGTTCTTC.

The chain links TRBV19 to TRBJ1-3; D is undetermined. Germline V gene lookup returns CDR1 LNHDA and CDR2 SQIVND (reference sequence). This CDR3 spans 15 amino acids. Trimming removed 8 bases at V and 0 bases at J, with 14 bases between. CDR3 sequence: CASRTARNSGNTIYF. CDR3 sequence (DNA): TGTGCCAGTCGAACAGCCAGAAACTCTGGAAACACCATATATTTT.

The genes are TRBV27 and TRBJ2-3, with D perhaps assigned TRBD1 or TRBD2 (5 bases each). The V and J ends lost 3 bases and 0 bases respectively, with 13 bases between them. The germline V gene encodes CDR1 MNHEY and CDR2 SMNVEV (reference sequence). The CDR3 is 16 residues long. CDR3 sequence reads: CASSFGAGPSTDTQYF. The CDR3 DNA reads TGTGCCAGCAGTTTTGGGGCGGGCCCTAGCACAGATACGCAGTATTTT.